The 10 T cell receptor beta chains below come from one sample, sequenced in a study of control samples from healthy donors and cancer patients. Measured with immunoSEQ multiplex PCR; TCRdb has only the in-frame clones, and not every one. The profile shows 130,000 to 150,000 clones, 80% to 95% of them singletons. Sequencing was performed on blood. These receptors all come from a young man in good health.

V is TRBV6-4 and J is TRBJ1-2, with 9 bases matching TRBD1. There are 14 residues in the CDR3. J was trimmed by 7 bases and V by 0 bases; bases with no gene match: 3. Germline V lookup: CDR1 MRHNA, CDR2 SNTAGT. CDR3 bases: TGTGCCAGCAGTGACTCAACAGGGGGCTCTGGCTACACCTTC. Protein: CASSDSTGGSGYTF.

In nucleotides, the CDR3 is TGTGCCAGCAGTCTCTGGGACAGGAACTACGAGCAGTACTTC. Translation gives CASSLWDRNYEQYF. This chain connects TRBV6-6 to TRBJ2-7; 8 nucleotides align to TRBD1. The V and J ends lost 5 bases and 3 bases, in that order; junction bases with no gene match: 6. CDR1 is MNHNY and CDR2 is SVGAGI in the germline V gene (reference sequence). The CDR3 length is 14 residues.

As for this clone: The sample contains more than one DNA sequence encoding this CDR3. The genes are TRBV6-5 and TRBJ1-1; TRBD1 matches 8 bases. J lost 3 bases, V lost 6 bases, and 6 bases had no gene match. The germline CDR1 and CDR2 sequences are MNHEY and SVGAGI. The CDR3 is 14 amino acids. CDR3 sequence: CASSRGQGDTEAFF. Here the CDR3 DNA reads TGTGCCAGCAGCCGAGGACAGGGCGACACTGAAGCTTTCTTT.

This clone has at least ten counts. The genes are TRBV4-2 and TRBJ1-5; possibly TRBD1 for D (5 bases). Trimming took 3 bases from V and 6 from J, leaving 15 bases between them. This CDR3 region has 15 residues. Germline V lookup: CDR1 LGHNA, CDR2 YNFKEQ. CDR3 DNA sequence: TGTGCCAGCAGCCACGGTTCGGGGGATAGTCAGCCCCAGCATTTT. It specifies CASSHGSGDSQPQHF.

The V gene is TRBV28, the J gene TRBJ2-3; 8 positions match TRBD1. The CDR3 runs to 13 residues. Germline V gives CDR1 MDHEN, CDR2 SYDVKM. V was clipped by 11 bases and J by 2 bases; unmatched bases: 6. The CDR3 loop reads CAYQGASTDTQYF. In nucleotides, the CDR3 is TGTGCCTATCAGGGGGCTTCCACAGATACGCAGTATTTT.

The V and J genes are TRBV15 and TRBJ2-3; D ambiguous. The CDR3 has 15 residues. CDR1 and CDR2 from the germline V gene are LNHNV and YYDKDF (reference sequence). Trimming left V 5 bases short and J 0 bases short, with 12 bases between. The CDR3 region is CATSFRPASTDTQYF. The CDR3 region has the DNA TGTGCCACCAGCTTCAGACCTGCTAGCACAGATACGCAGTATTTT.

This clone is a singleton in its sample. This chain connects TRBV5-1 to TRBJ1-2; D call uncertain. Germline CDR1 reads SGHRS; CDR2 reads YFSETQ. V gave up 1 base and J gave up 4 bases, with 8 bases separating them. The CDR3 length is 13 residues. The DNA for the CDR3 is TGCGCCAGCAGCTTGAGGTCATCCTATGGCTACACCTTC. Protein sequence: CASSLRSSYGYTF.

The V gene is TRBV7-8, the J gene TRBJ1-1, with D perhaps matching TRBD1 (6 bases). V lost 4 bases, J lost 4 bases, and 19 bases lay in between. The CDR3 totals 16 residues. Germline CDR1 reads SGHVS; CDR2 reads FQNEAQ. As DNA, the CDR3 is TGTGCCAGCAGCTCCCAGGGGAGGAGGAGGGGCACTGAAGCTTTCTTT. It translates to CASSSQGRRRGTEAFF. Using reference TRBV7-8 and TRBJ1-1 for the parts outside the CDR3, the full variable domain is GAGVSQSPRYKVAKRGQDVALRCDPISGHVSLFWYQQALGQGPEFLTYFQNEAQLDKSGLPSDRFFAERPEGSVSTLKIQRTQQEDSAVYLCASSSQGRRRGTEAFFGQGTRLTVV.

V is TRBV7-3 and J is TRBJ2-7; maybe TRBD1 (5 bases). This CDR3 has 13 amino acids. CDR1 and CDR2 (germline): SGHTA, FQGTGA. With 1 base removed from V and 4 bases from J, the gap between germline ends came to 8 bases. CDR3 in DNA: TGTGCCAGCAGCTTAAACAGGAATTACGAGCAGTACTTC. Its protein product is CASSLNRNYEQYF.

The chain combines TRBV25-1 with TRBJ1-4; D is unclear. The V gene lost 3 bases and the J gene lost 7 bases, with 15 bases spanning the gap. Germline loops: CDR1 MGHDK, CDR2 SYGVNS. This CDR3 region has 15 residues. CDR3 loop: CASSERRQVGEKLFF. The CDR3 DNA reads TGTGCCAGCAGTGAGAGAAGGCAGGTTGGTGAAAAACTGTTTTTT.